This TCR beta chain is from a study of blood T cell repertoires in COVID-19. As for the study in general: T cells, B-cell-depleted T cells, or PBMCs provided the cDNA or gDNA that served as material.

Assay: immunoSEQ multiplex PCR; the TCRdb copy retains only in-frame clones and omits some. Of some 300,000 clones detected, around 90% appear once; the ten largest clones hold roughly 1%. CDR1 and CDR2 from the germline V gene are MDHEN and SYDVKM. This CDR3 region has 14 residues. Trimming pared 2 bases from V and 1 base from J, leaving 8 bases between. The chain joins TRBV28 to TRBJ1-1; D not certain. The source material was peripheral blood. The sequence was obtained from a woman between 35 and 50 years old with COVID-19, enrolled during active disease. CDR3 amino acids: CASSLITSNTEAFF. CDR3 nucleotide sequence: TGTGCCAGCAGTTTAATAACATCGAACACTGAAGCTTTCTTT.